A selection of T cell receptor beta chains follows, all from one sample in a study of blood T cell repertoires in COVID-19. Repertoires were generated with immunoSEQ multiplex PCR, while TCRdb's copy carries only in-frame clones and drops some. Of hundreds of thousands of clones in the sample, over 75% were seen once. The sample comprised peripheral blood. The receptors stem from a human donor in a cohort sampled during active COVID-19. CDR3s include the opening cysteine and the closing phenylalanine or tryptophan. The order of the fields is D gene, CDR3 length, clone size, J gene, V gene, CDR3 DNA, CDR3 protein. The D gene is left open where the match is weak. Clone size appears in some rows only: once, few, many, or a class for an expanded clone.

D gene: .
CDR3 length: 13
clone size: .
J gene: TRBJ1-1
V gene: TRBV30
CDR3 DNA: TGTGCCTGGAGTGTAAGGCAGGGAAGTGAAGCTTTCTTT
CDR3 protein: CAWSVRQGSEAFF

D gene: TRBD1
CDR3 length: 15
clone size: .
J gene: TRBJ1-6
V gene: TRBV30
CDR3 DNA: TGTGCCTGGAGTCACACCGGGACAGGGAATTCACCCCTCCACTTT
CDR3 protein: CAWSHTGTGNSPLHF

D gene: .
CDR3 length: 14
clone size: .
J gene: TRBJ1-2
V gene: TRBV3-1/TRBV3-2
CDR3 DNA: TGTGCCAGCAGCCAAGGGGAGGGACCCTATGGCTACACCTTC
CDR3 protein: CASSQGEGPYGYTF

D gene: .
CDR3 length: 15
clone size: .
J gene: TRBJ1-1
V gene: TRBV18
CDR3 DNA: TGTGCCAGCTCACCATTTGCAGGCGCGAACACTGAAGCTTTCTTT
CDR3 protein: CASSPFAGANTEAFF

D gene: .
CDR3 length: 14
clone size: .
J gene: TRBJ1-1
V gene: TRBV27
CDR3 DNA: TGTGCCAGTTGGGGCGGGAGCATGAACACTGAAGCTTTCTTT
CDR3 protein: CASWGGSMNTEAFF

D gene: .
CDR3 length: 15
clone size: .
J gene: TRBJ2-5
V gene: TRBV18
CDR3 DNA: TGTGCCAGCTCTCTTCGAGGCAGAGGAGAGGAGACCCAGTACTTC
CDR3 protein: CASSLRGRGEETQYF

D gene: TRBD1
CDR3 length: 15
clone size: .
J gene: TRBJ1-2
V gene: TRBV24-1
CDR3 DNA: TGTGCCACCAGTGAAAGACAGGGGAAAGGTTATGGCTACACCTTC
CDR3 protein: CATSERQGKGYGYTF

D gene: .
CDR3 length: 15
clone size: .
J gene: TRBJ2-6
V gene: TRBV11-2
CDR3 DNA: TGTGCCAGCAGCTTAGTGGCAGGGGGGGCCAACGTCCTGACTTTC
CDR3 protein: CASSLVAGGANVLTF

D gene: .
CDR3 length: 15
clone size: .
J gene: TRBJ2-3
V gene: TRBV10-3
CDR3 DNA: TGTGCCATCAGCGAGCCCCCCGACATCACAGATACGCAGTATTTT
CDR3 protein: CAISEPPDITDTQYF

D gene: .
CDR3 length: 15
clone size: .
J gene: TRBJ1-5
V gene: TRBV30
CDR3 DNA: TGTGCCTGGAGCGAACGGACAGCTAGCAATCAGCCCCAGCATTTT
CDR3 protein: CAWSERTASNQPQHF

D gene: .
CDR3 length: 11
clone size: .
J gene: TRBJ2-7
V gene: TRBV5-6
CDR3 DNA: TGTGCCAGCAGTTCACGGGACGAGCAGTACTTC
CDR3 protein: CASSSRDEQYF

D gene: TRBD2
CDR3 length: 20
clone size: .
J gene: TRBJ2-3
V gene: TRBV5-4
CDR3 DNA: TGTGCCAGCAGCTCGTGGACAGACACTAGCGGGGGGGGCTACACAGATACGCAGTATTTT
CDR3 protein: CASSSWTDTSGGGYTDTQYF

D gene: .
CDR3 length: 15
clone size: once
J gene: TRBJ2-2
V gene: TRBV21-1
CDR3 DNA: TGTGCCAGCAGCAAAAACGACAGGACCACCGGGGAGCTGTTTTTT
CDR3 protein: CASSKNDRTTGELFF

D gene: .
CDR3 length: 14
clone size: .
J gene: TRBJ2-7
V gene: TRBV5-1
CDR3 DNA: TGCGCCAGCAGCTTCGGGGGAAACTCCTACGAGCAGTACTTC
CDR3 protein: CASSFGGNSYEQYF

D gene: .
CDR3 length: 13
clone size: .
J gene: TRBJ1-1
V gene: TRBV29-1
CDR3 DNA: TGCAGCGTCCAGGGAGGGTTTTGGACTGAAGCTTTCTTT
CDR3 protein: CSVQGGFWTEAFF

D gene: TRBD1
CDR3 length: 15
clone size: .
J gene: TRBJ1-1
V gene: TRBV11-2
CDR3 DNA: TGTGCCAGCAGCTTTGGGTCCGGGACAGCCACTGAAGCTTTCTTT
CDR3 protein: CASSFGSGTATEAFF

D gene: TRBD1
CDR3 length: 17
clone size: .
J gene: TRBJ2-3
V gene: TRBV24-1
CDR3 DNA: TGTGCCACCAGTGATTCCTCACAGGGGGCTAGCACAGATACGCAGTATTTT
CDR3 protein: CATSDSSQGASTDTQYF

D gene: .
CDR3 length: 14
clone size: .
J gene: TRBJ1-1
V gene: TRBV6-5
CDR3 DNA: TGTGCCAGCAGTTACTCGAGTAATCGGGCTGAAGCTTTCTTT
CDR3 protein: CASSYSSNRAEAFF

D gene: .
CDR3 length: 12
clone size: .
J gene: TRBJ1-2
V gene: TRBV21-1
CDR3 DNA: TGTGCCAGCCGGGAGGGGCAGACAGGCTACACCTTC
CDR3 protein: CASREGQTGYTF

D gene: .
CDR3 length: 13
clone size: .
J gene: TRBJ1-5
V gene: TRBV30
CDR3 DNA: TGTGCCTGGAGTGTTGCGGGGAATCAGCCCCAGCATTTT
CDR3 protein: CAWSVAGNQPQHF

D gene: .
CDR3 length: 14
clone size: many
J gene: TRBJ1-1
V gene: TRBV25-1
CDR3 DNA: TGTGCCAGCAGTGGATTTTCAGGAAACACTGAAGCTTTCTTT
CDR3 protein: CASSGFSGNTEAFF

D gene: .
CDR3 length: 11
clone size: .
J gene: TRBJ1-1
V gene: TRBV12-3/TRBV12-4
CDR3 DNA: TGTGCCAGCAGTGACAGAACCGAAGCTTTCTTT
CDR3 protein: CASSDRTEAFF

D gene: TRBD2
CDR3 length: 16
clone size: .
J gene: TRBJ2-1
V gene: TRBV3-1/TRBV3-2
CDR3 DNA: TGTGCCAGCAGCCAGGTACTAGCGGGTTCCTACAATGAGCAGTTCTTC
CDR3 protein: CASSQVLAGSYNEQFF

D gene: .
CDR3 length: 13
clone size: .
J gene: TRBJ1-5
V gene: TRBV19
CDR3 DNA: TGTGCCAGTAGTTCCCTAGGTTATCAGCCCCAGCATTTT
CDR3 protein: CASSSLGYQPQHF

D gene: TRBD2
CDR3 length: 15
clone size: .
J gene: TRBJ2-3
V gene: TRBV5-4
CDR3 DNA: TGTGCCAGCAGCCTGGGGGGGACTAGCACAGATACGCAGTATTTT
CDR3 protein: CASSLGGTSTDTQYF

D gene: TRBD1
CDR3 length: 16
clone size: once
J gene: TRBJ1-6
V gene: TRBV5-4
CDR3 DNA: TGTGCCGCGAGACGGGACAGGGGGAATTATAATTCACCCCTCCACTTT
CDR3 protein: CAARRDRGNYNSPLHF

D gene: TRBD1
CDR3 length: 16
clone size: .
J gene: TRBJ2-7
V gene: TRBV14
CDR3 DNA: TGTGCCAGCAGCCAGGGACAGGACTCCTTCTCCTACGAGCAGTACTTC
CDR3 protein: CASSQGQDSFSYEQYF

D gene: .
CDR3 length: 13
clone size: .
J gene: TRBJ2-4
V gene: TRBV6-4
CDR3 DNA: TGTGCCAGCAGTGACGGCGCCAAAAACATTCAGTACTTC
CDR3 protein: CASSDGAKNIQYF

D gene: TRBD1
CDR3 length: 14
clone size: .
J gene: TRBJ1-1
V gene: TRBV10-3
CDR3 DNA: TGTGCCATCACCCGAGGACAGGGGGCCTCTGAAGCTTTCTTT
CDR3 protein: CAITRGQGASEAFF

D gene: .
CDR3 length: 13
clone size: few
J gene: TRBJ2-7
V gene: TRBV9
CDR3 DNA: TGTGCCAGCAGCGTGGGGAGCTCCTACGAGCAGTACTTC
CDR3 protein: CASSVGSSYEQYF

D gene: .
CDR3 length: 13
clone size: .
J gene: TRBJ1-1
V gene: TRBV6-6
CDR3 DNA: TGTGCCAGCAGTTACTCGCTGAGCGTGGGAGCTTTCTTT
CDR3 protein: CASSYSLSVGAFF

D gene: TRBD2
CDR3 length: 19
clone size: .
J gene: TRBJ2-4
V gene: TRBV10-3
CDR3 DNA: TGTGCCATCAGTGAGTCGATTCCACGGGAGGGACTAGCCAAAAACATTCAGTACTTC
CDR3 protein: CAISESIPREGLAKNIQYF

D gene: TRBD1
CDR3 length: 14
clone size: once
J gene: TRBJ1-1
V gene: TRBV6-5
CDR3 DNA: TGTGCCAGCACCTGGACAGGGAAAGGCACTGAAGCTTTCTTT
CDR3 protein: CASTWTGKGTEAFF

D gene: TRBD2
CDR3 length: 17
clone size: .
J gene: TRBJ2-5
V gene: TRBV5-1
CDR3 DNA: TGCGCCAGCAGCGTGGACAGAGGACTAGCGGGGGGAAAGACCCAGTACTTC
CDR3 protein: CASSVDRGLAGGKTQYF

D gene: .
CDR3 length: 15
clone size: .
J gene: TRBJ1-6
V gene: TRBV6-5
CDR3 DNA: TGTGCCAGCAGTACCCGGGGGGGTAAAAGTTCACCCCTCCACTTT
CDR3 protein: CASSTRGGKSSPLHF

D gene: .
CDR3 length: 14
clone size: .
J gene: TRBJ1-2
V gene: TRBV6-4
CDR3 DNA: TGTGCCAGCAGTGGGGCAGGCTGCAACTATGGCTACACCTTC
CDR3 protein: CASSGAGCNYGYTF

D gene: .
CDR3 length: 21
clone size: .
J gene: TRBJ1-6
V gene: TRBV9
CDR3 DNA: TGTGCCAGCAGCGTAGCCCCCCACCACATTGGAGGGAGCTCCTATAATTCACCCCTCCACTTT
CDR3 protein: CASSVAPHHIGGSSYNSPLHF

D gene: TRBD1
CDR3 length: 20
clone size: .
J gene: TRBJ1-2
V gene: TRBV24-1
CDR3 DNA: TGTGCCACCAGATTAACAGGGGTTAGAAAACTCACATTAGCTAACTATGGCTACACCTTC
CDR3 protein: CATRLTGVRKLTLANYGYTF